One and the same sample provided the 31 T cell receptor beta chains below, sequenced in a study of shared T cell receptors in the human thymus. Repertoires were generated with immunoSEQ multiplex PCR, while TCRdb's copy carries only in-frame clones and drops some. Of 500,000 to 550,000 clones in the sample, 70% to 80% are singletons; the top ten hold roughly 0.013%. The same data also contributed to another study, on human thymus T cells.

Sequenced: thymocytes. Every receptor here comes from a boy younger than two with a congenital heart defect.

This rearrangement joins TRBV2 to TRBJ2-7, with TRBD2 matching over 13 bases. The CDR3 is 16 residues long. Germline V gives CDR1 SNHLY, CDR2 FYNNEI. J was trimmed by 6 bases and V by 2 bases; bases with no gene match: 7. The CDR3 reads CASSERGGLAGSEQYF. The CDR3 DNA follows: TGTGCCAGCAGTGAACGGGGGGGACTAGCGGGATCCGAGCAGTACTTC.

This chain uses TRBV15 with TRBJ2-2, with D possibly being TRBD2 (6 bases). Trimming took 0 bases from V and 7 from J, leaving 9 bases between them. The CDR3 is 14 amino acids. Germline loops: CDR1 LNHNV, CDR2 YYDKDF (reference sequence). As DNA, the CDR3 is TGTGCCACCAGCAGAGACGGGAGCGGCGGGGAGCTGTTTTTT. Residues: CATSRDGSGGELFF.

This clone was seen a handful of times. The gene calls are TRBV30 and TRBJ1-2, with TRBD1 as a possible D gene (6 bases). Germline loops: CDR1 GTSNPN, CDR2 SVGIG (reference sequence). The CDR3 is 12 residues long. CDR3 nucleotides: TGTGTCCACAGGGAAACTAACTATGGCTACACCTTC. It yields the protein CVHRETNYGYTF.

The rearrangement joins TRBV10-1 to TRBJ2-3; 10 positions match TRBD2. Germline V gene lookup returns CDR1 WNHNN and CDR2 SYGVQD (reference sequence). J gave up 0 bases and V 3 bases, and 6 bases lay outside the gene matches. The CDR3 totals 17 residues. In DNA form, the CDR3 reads TGCGCCAGCAGTGAATGGACTAGCGGTAGAAGCACAGATACGCAGTATTTT. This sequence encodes CASSEWTSGRSTDTQYF.

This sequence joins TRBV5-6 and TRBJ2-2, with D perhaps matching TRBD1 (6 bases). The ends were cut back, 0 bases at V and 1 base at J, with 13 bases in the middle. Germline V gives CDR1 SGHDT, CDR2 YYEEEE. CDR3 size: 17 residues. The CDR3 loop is CASSLDGPGQNTGELFF. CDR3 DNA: TGTGCCAGCAGCTTGGACGGTCCGGGACAGAACACCGGGGAGCTGTTTTTT.

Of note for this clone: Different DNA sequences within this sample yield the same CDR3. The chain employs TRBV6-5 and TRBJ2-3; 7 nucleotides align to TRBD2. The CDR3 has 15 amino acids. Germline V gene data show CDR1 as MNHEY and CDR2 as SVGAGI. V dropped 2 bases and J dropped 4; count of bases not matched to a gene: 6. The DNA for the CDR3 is TGTGCCAGCAGTTACGGAGGGAGGGCCGCAGATACGCAGTATTTT. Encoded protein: CASSYGGRAADTQYF.

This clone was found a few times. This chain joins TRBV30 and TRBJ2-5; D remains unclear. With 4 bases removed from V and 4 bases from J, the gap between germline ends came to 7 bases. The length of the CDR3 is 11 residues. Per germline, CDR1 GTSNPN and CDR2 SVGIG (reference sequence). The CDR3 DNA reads TGTGCCTGGACTCTTCTAGAGACCCAGTACTTC. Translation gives CAWTLLETQYF.

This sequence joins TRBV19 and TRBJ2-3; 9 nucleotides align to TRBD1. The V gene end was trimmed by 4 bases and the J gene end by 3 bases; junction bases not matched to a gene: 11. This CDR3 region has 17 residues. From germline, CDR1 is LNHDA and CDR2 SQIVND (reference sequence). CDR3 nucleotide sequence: TGTGCCAGTAGTAACTCTCCCCGGGACAGGGTAACAGATACGCAGTATTTT. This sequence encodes CASSNSPRDRVTDTQYF. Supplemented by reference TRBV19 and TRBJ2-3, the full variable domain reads DGGITQSPKYLFRKEGQNVTLSCEQNLNHDAMYWYRQDPGQGLRLIYYSQIVNDFQKGDIAEGYSVSREKKESFPLTVTSAQKNPTAFYLCASSNSPRDRVTDTQYFGPGTRLTVL.

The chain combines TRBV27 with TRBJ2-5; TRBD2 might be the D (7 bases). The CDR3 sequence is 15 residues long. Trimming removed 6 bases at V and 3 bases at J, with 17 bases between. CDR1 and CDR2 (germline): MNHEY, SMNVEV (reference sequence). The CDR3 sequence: CASRHGRGGEETQYF. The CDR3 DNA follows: TGTGCCAGCAGGCACGGGAGAGGGGGGGAAGAGACCCAGTACTTC.

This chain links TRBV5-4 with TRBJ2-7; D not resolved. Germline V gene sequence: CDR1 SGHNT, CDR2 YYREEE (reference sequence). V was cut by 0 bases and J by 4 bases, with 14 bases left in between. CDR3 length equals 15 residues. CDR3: CASSLEVRPLYEQYF. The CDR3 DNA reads TGTGCCAGCAGCTTGGAAGTCAGGCCCTTATACGAGCAGTACTTC.

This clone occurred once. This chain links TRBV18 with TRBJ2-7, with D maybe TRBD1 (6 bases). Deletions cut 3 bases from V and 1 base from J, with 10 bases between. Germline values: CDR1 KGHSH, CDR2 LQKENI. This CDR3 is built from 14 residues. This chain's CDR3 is CASSPGTFSYEQYF. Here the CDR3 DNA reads TGTGCCAGCTCACCGGGGACATTTTCCTACGAGCAGTACTTC.

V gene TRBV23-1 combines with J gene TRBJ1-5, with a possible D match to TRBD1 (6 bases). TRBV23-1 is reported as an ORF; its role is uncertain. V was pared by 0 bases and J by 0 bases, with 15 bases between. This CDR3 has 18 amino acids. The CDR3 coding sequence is TGCGCCAGCAGTCAATCGGGAGGGACACCGTATAGCAATCAGCCCCAGCATTTT. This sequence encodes CASSQSGGTPYSNQPQHF.

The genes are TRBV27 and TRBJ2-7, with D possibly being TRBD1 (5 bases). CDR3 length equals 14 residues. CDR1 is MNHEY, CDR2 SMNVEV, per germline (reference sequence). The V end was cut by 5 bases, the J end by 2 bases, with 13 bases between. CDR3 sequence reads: CASSPRQTAYEQYF. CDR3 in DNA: TGTGCCAGCAGTCCGAGACAGACAGCCTACGAGCAGTACTTC.

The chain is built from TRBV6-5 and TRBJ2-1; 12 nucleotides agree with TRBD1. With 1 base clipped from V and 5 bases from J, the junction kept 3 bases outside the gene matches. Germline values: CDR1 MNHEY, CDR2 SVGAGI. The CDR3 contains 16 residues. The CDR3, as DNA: TGTGCCAGCAGTTACTGGGGACAGGGGGCTCACAATGAGCAGTTCTTC. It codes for CASSYWGQGAHNEQFF.

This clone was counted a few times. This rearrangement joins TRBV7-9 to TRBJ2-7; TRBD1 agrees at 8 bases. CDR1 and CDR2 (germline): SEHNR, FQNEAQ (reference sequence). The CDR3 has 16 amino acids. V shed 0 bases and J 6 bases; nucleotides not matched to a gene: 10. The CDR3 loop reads CASSLAWDRKSGEQYF. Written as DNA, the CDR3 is TGTGCCAGCAGCTTAGCGTGGGACAGGAAGTCCGGCGAGCAGTACTTC. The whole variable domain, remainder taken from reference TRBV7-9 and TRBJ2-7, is DTGVSQNPRHKITKRGQNVTFRCDPISEHNRLYWYRQTLGQGPEFLTYFQNEAQLEKSRLLSDRFSAERPKGSFSTLEIQRTEQGDSAMYLCASSLAWDRKSGEQYFGPGTRLTVT.

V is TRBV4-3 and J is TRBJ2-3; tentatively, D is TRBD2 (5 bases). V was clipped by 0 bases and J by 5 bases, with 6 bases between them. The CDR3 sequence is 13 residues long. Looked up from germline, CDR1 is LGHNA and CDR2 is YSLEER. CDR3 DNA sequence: TGCGCCAGCAGCCAAGACGAGGGAGATACGCAGTATTTT. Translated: CASSQDEGDTQYF.

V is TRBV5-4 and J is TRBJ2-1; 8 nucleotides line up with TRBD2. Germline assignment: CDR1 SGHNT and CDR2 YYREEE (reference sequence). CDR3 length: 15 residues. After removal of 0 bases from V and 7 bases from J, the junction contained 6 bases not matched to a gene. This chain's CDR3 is CASSLAQRERNEQFF. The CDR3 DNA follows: TGTGCCAGCAGCTTGGCCCAGCGGGAGCGAAATGAGCAGTTCTTC.

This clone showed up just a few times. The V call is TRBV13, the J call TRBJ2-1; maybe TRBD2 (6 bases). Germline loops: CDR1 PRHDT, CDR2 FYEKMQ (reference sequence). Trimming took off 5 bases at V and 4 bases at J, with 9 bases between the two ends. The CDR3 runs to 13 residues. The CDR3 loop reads CASSTSGYNEQFF. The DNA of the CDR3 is TGTGCCAGCAGCACAAGCGGGTACAATGAGCAGTTCTTC.

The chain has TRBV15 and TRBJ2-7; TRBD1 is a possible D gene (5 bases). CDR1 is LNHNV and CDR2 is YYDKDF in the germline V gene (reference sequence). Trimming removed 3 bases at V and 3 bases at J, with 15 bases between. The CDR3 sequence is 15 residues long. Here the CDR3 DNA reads TGTGCCACCAGCAGGGGAACAGGAGATGGCTACGAGCAGTACTTC. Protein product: CATSRGTGDGYEQYF.

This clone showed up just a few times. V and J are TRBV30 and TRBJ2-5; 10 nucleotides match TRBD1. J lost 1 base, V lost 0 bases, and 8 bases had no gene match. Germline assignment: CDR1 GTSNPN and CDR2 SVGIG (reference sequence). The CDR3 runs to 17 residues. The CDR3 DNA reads TGTGCCTGGAGTGTACTTCCCGGGACAGGGGCCCAAGAGACCCAGTACTTC. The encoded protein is CAWSVLPGTGAQETQYF.

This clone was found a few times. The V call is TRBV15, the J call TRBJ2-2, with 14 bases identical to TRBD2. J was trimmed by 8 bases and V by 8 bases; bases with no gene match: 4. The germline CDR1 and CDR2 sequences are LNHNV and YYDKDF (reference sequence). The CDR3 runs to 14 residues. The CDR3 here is CATGLAGGPGELFF. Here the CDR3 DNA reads TGTGCCACCGGACTAGCGGGAGGACCAGGGGAGCTGTTTTTT.

DNA of the CDR3: TGTGCTAGTGGCCCCCAAGCCGGGATGCCCAATGGCTACACCTTC. Its protein is CASGPQAGMPNGYTF. The chain carries TRBV12-5 and TRBJ1-2, with no clear D. Germline V lookup: CDR1 LGHNT, CDR2 FRNRAP. Trimming took 6 bases from V and 6 from J, leaving 20 bases between them. The CDR3 length is 15 residues.

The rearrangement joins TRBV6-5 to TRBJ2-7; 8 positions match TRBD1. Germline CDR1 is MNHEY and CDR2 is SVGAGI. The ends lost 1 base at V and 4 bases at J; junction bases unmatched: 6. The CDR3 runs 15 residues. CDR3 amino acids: CASSYYRDRFYEQYF. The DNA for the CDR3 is TGTGCCAGCAGTTACTACCGGGACAGGTTTTACGAGCAGTACTTC.

Written as DNA, the CDR3 is TGCAGCGTTGAAACGGCAGGGCGAGGTCCGACTGAAGCTTTCTTT. Translation: CSVETAGRGPTEAFF. The V call is TRBV29-1, the J call TRBJ1-1; possibly TRBD1 for D (5 bases). Trimming shortened V by 2 bases and J by 5 bases, and 18 bases separated the two germline ends. Per germline, CDR1 SQVTM and CDR2 ANQGSEA. The length of the CDR3 is 15 residues.

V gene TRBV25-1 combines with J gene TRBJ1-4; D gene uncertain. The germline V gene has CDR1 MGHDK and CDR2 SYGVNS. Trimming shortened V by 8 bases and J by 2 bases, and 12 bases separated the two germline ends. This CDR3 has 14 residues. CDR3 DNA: TGTGCCAGCCGCCGTGGAGGCACTAATGAAAAACTGTTTTTT. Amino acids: CASRRGGTNEKLFF.

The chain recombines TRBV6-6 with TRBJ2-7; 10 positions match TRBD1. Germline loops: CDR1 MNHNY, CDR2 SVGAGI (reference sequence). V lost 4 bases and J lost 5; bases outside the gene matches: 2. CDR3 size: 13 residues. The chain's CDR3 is CASSSGQGDEQYF. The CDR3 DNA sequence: TGTGCCAGCAGTTCCGGACAGGGGGACGAGCAGTACTTC.

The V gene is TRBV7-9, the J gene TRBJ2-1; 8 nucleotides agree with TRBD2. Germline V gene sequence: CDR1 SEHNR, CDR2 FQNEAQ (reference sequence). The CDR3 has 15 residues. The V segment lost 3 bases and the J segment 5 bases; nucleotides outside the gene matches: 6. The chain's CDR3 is CASSFSGGTNNEQFF. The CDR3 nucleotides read TGTGCCAGCAGCTTCTCGGGAGGGACAAACAATGAGCAGTTCTTC. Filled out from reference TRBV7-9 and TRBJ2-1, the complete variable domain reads DTGVSQNPRHKITKRGQNVTFRCDPISEHNRLYWYRQTLGQGPEFLTYFQNEAQLEKSRLLSDRFSAERPKGSFSTLEIQRTEQGDSAMYLCASSFSGGTNNEQFFGPGTRLTVL.

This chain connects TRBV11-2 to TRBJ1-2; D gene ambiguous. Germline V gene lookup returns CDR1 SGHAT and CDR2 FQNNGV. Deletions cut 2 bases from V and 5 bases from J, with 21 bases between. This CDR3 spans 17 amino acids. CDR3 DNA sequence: TGTGCCAGCAGCTTACAAGGCGGGAAGGAGGCGAAATATGGCTACACCTTC. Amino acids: CASSLQGGKEAKYGYTF.

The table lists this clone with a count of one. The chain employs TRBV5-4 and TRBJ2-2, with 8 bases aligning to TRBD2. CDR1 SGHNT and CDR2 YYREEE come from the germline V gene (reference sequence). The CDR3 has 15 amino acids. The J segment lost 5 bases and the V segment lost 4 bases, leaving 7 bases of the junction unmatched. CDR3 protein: CASSPPAGVTGELFF. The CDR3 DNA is TGTGCCAGCAGCCCCCCAGCGGGAGTAACCGGGGAGCTGTTTTTT. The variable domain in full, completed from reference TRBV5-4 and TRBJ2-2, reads ETGVTQSPTHLIKTRGQQVTLRCSSQSGHNTVSWYQQALGQGPQFIFQYYREEENGRGNFPPRFSGLQFPNYSSELNVNALELDDSALYLCASSPPAGVTGELFFGEGSRLTVL.

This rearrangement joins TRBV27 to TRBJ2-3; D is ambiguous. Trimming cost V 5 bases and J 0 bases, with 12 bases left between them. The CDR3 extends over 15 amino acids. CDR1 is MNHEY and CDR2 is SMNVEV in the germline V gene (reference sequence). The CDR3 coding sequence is TGTGCCAGCAGTCCATACAGCTATAGCACAGATACGCAGTATTTT. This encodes CASSPYSYSTDTQYF.

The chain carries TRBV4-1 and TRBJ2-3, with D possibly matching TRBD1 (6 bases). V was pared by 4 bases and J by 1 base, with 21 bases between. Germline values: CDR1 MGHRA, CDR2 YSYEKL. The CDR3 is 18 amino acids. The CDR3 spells CASSRESGTPFGTDTQYF. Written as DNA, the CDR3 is TGCGCCAGCAGCCGAGAATCCGGGACACCCTTTGGCACAGATACGCAGTATTTT.